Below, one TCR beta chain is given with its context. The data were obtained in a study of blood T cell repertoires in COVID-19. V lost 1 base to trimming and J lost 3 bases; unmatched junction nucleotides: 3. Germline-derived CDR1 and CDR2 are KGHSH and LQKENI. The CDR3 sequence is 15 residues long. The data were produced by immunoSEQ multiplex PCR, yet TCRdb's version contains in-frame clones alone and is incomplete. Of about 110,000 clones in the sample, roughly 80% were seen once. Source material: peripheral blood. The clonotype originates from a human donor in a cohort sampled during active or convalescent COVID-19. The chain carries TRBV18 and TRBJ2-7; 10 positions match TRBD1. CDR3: CASSPLGQGVYEQYF. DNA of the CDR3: TGTGCCAGCTCACCACTAGGACAGGGGGTCTACGAGCAGTACTTC.